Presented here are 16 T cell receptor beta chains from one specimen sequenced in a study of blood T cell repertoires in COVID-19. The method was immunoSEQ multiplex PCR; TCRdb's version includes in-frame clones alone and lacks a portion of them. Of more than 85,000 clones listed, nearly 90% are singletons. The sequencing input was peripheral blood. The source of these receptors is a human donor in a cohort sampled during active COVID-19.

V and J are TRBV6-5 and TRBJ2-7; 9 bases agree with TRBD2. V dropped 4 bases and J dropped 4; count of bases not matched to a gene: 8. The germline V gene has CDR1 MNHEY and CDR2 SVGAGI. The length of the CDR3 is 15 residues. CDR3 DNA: TGTGCCAGCAGTTGGGCGGTTAGCGGGAGTTACGAGCAGTACTTC. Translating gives CASSWAVSGSYEQYF.

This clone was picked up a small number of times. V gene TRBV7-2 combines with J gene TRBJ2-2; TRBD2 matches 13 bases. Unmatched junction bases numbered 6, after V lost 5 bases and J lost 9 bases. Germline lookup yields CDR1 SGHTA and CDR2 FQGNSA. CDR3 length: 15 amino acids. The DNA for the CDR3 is TGTGCCAGCAGCACCGGGACTAGCGGGACCCGGGAGCTGTTTTTT. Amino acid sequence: CASSTGTSGTRELFF.

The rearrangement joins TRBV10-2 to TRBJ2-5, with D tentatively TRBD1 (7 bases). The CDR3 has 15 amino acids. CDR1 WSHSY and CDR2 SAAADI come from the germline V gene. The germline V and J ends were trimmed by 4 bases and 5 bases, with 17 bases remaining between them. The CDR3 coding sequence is TGCGCCAGCAGTGCGCAGCCAGGGGGGAGGGAGACCCAGTACTTC. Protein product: CASSAQPGGRETQYF.

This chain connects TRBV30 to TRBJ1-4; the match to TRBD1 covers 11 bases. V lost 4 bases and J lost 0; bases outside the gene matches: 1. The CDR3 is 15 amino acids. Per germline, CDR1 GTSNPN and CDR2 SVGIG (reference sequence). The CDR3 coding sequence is TGTGCCTGGAAGGGACAGGGGGCAACTAATGAAAAACTGTTTTTT. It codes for CAWKGQGATNEKLFF.

The CDR3 bases are TGTGCCAGCAGCAGGGACGGGGGGGCCTATGGCTACACCTTC. This translates into CASSRDGGAYGYTF. The chain links TRBV7-9 to TRBJ1-2; D perhaps matches TRBD1 (6 bases). Germline CDR1 is SEHNR and CDR2 is FQNEAQ (reference sequence). The CDR3 is made up of 14 amino acids. Trimming pared 5 bases from V and 4 bases from J, leaving 14 bases between.

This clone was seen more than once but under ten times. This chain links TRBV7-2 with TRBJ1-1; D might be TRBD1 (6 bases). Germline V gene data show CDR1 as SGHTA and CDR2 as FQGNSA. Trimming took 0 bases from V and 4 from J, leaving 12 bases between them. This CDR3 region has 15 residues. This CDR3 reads CASSLALGGVTEAFF. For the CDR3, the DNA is TGTGCCAGCAGCTTAGCTTTAGGGGGAGTCACTGAAGCTTTCTTT.

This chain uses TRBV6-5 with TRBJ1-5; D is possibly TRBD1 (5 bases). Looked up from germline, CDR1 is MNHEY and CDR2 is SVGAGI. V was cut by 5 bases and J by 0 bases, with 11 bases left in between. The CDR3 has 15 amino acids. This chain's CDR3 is CASSPDSNSNQPQHF. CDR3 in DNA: TGTGCCAGCAGTCCCGACAGCAATAGCAATCAGCCCCAGCATTTT.

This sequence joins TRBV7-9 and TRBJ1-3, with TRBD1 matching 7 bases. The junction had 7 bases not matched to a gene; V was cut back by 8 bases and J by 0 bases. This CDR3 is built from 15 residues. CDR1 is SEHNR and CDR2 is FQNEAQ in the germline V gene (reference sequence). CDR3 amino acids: CASGIQGHSGNTIYF. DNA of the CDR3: TGTGCCAGCGGTATACAGGGGCACTCTGGAAACACCATATATTTT.

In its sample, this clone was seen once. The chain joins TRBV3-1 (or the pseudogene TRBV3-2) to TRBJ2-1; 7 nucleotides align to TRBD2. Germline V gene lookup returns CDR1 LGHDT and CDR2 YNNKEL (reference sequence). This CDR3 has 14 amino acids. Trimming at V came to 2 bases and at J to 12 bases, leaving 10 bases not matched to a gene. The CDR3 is CASSQKLGGRLQFF. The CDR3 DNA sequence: TGTGCCAGCAGCCAAAAACTGGGGGGGAGGTTGCAGTTCTTC.

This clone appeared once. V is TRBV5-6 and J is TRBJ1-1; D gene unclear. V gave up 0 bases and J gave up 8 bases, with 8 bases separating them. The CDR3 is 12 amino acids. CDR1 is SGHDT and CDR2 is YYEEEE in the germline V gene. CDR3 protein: CASSLGFREAFF. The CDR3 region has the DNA TGTGCCAGCAGCTTGGGGTTCAGGGAAGCTTTCTTT.

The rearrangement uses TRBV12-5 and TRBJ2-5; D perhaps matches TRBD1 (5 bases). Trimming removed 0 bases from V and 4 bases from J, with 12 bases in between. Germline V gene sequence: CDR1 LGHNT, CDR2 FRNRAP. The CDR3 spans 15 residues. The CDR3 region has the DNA TGTGCTAGTGGTTTGGTACGGGCAGGGTCAGAGACCCAGTACTTC. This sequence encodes CASGLVRAGSETQYF.

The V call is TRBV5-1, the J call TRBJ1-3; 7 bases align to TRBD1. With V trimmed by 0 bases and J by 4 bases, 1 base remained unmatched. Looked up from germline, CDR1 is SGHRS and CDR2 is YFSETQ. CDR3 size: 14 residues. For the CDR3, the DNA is TGCGCCAGCAGCTTGGCGACAGGGGGAAACACCATATATTTT. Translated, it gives CASSLATGGNTIYF.

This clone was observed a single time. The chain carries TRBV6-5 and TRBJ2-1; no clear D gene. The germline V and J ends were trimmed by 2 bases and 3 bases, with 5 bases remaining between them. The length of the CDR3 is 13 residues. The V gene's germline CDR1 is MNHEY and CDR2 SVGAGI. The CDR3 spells CASSYTDYNEQFF. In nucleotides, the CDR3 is TGTGCCAGCAGTTACACAGACTACAATGAGCAGTTCTTC.

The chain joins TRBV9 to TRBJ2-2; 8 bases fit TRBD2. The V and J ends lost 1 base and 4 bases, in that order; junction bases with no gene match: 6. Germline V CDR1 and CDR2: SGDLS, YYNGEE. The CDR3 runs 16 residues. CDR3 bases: TGTGCCAGCAGCGTAAGCGGGAGTAGTCCCACCGGGGAGCTGTTTTTT. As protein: CASSVSGSSPTGELFF.

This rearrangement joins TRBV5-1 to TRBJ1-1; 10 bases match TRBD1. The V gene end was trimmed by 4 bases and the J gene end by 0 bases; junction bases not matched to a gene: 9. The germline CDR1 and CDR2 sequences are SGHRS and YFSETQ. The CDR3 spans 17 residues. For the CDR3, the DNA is TGCGCCAGCAGCCCTCGGGGGACAGGGGCTATGAACACTGAAGCTTTCTTT. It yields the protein CASSPRGTGAMNTEAFF.

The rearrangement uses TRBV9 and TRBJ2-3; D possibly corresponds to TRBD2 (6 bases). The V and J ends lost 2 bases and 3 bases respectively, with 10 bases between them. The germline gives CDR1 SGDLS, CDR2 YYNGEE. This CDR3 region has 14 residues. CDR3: CASSVGLPTDTQYF. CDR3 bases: TGTGCCAGCAGCGTCGGACTACCGACAGATACGCAGTATTTT.